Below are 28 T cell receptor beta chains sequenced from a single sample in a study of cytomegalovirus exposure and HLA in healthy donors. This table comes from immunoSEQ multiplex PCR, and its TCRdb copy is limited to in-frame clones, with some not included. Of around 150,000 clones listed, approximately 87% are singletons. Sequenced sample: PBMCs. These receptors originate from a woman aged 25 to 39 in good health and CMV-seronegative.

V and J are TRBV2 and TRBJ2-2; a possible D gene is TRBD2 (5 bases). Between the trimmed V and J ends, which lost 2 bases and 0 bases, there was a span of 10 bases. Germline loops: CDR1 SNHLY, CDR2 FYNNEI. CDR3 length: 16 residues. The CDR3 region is CASSEPGGSNTGELFF. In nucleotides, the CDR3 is TGTGCCAGCAGTGAACCCGGCGGGTCGAACACCGGGGAGCTGTTTTTT.

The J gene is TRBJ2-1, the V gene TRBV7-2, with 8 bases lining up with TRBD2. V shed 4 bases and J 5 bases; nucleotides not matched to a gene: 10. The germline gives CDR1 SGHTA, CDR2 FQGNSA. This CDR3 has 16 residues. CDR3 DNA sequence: TGTGCCAGCAGCTCCCCCGCAGCGGGGGCTCACAATGAGCAGTTCTTC. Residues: CASSSPAAGAHNEQFF.

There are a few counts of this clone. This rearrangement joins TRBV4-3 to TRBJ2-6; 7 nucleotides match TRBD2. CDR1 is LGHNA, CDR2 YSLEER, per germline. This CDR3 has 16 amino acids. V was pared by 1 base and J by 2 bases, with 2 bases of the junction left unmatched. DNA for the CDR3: TGCGCCAGCAGCCAAGCCGCGGGGGCTGGGGCCAACGTCCTGACTTTC. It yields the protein CASSQAAGAGANVLTF.

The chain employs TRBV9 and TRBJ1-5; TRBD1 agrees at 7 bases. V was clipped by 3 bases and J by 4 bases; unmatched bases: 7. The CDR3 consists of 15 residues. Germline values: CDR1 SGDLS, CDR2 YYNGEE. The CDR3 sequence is CASSALGTANQPQHF. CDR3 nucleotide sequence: TGTGCCAGCAGCGCCCTCGGGACAGCGAATCAGCCCCAGCATTTT.

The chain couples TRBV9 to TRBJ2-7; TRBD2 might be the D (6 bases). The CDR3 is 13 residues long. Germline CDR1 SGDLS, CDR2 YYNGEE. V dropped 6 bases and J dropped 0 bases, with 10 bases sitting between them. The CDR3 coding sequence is TGTGCCAGCATTGGGGGAGGCTCCTACGAGCAGTACTTC. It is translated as CASIGGGSYEQYF.

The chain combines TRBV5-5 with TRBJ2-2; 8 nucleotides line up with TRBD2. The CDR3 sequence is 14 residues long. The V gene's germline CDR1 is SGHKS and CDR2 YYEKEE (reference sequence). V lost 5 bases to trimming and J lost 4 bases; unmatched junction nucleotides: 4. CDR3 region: CASSIAGPTGELFF. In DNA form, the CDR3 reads TGTGCCAGCAGTATAGCGGGGCCCACCGGGGAGCTGTTTTTT. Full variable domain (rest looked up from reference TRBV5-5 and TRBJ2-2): DAGVTQSPTHLIKTRGQQVTLRCSPISGHKSVSWYQQVLGQGPQFIFQYYEKEERGRGNFPDRFSARQFPNYSSELNVNALLLGDSALYLCASSIAGPTGELFFGEGSRLTVL.

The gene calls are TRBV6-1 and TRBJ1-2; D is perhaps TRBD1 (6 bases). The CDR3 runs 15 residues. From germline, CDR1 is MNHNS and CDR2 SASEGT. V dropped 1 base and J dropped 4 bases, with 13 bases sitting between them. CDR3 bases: TGTGCCAGCAGTGAAGAACCGGGACAAACCTATGGCTACACCTTC. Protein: CASSEEPGQTYGYTF.

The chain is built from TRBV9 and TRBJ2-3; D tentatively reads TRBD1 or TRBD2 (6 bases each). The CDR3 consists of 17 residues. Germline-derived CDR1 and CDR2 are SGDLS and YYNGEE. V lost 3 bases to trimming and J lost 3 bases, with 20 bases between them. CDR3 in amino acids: CASSGSAGGPWTDTQYF. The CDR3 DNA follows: TGTGCCAGCAGCGGAAGCGCCGGGGGCCCCTGGACAGATACGCAGTATTTT.

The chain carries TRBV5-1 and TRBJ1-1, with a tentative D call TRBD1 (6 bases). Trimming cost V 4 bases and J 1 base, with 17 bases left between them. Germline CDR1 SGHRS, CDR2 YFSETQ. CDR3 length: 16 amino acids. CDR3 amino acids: CASSRNPQGRNTEAFF. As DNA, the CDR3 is TGCGCCAGCAGCCGCAATCCCCAGGGGCGGAACACTGAAGCTTTCTTT. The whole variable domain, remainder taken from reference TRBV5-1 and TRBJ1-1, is KAGVTQTPRYLIKTRGQQVTLSCSPISGHRSVSWYQQTPGQGLQFLFEYFSETQRNKGNFPGRFSGRQFSNSRSEMNVSTLELGDSALYLCASSRNPQGRNTEAFFGQGTRLTVV.

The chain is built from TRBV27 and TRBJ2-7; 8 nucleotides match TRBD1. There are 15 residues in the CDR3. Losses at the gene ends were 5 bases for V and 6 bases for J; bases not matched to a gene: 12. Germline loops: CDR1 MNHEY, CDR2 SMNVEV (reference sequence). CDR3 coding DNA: TGTGCCAGCAGTCAACAAAGGACAGGGCGTGGCGAGCAGTACTTC. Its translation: CASSQQRTGRGEQYF.

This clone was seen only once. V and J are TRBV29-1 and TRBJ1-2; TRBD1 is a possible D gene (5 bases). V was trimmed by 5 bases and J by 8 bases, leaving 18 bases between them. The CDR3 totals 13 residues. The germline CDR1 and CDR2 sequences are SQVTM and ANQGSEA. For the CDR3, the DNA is TGCAGCGTTCTATCGGGCAGGGACCTCGGCTACACCTTC. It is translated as CSVLSGRDLGYTF.

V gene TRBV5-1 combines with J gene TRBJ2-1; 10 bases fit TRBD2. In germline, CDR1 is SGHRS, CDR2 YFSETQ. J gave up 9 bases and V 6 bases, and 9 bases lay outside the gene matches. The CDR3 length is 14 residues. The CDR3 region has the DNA TGCGCCAGCAACCAGCGGGAGGGCGGGTCTGAGCAGTTCTTC. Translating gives CASNQREGGSEQFF.

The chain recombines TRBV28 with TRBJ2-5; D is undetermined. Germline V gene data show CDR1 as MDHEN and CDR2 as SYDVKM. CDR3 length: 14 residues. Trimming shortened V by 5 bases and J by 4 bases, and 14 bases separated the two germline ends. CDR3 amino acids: CASSPLSKRETQYF. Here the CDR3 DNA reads TGTGCCAGCAGTCCCCTGAGTAAGAGAGAGACCCAGTACTTC. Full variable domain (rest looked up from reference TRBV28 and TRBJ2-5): DVKVTQSSRYLVKRTGEKVFLECVQDMDHENMFWYRQDPGLGLRLIYFSYDVKMKEKGDIPEGYSVSREKKERFSLILESASTNQTSMYLCASSPLSKRETQYFGPGTRLLVL.

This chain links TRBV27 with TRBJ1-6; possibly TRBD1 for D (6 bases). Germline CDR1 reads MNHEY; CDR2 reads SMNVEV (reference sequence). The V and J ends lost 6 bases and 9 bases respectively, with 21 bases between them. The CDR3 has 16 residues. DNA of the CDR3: TGTGCCAGCAGCCCCAGATACGGGGGGCGGGTTTCACCCCTCCACTTT. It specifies CASSPRYGGRVSPLHF.

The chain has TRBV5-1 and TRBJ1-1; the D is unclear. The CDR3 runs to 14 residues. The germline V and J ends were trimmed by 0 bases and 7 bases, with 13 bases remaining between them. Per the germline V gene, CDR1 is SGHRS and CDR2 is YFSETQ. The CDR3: CASSLERPMIEAFF. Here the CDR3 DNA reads TGCGCCAGCAGCTTGGAGCGACCCATGATTGAAGCTTTCTTT.

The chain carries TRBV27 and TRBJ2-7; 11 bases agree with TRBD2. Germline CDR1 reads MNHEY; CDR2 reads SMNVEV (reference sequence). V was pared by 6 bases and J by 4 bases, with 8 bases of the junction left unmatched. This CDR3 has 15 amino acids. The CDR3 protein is CASSPSPSGGYEQYF. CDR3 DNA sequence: TGTGCCAGCAGCCCCAGTCCTAGCGGGGGGTACGAGCAGTACTTC.

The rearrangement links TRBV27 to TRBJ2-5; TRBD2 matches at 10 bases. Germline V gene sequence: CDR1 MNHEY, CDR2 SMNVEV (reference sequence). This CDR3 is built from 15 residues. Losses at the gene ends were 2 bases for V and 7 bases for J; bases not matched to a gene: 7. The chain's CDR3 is CASSLGLAGVGTQYF. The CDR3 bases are TGTGCCAGCAGTTTAGGGCTAGCGGGGGTCGGGACCCAGTACTTC.

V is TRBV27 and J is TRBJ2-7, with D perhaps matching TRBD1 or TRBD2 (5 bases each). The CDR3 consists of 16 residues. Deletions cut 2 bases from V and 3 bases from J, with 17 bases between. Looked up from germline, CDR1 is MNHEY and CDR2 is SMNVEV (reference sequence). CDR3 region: CASSLIRDGGDYEQYF. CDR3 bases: TGTGCCAGCAGTTTAATCCGGGACGGAGGTGACTACGAGCAGTACTTC.

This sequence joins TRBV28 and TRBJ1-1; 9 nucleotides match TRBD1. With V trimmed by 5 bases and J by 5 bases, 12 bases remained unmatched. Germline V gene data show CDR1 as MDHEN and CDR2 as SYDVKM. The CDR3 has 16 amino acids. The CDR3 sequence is CASSTSGTGWRTEAFF. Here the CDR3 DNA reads TGTGCCAGCAGTACCTCCGGGACAGGGTGGAGGACTGAAGCTTTCTTT.

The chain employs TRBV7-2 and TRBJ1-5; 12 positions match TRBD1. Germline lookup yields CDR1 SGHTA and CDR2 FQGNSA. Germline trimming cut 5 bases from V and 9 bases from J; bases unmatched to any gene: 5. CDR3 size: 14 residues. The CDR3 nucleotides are TGTGCCAGCAGCCTAGGGACAGGGGGCAGGCCCCAGCATTTT. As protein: CASSLGTGGRPQHF. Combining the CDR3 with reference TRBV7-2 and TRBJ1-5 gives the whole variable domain GAGVSQSPSNKVTEKGKDVELRCDPISGHTALYWYRQSLGQGLEFLIYFQGNSAPDKSGLPSDRFSAERTGGSVSTLTIQRTQQEDSAVYLCASSLGTGGRPQHFGDGTRLSIL.

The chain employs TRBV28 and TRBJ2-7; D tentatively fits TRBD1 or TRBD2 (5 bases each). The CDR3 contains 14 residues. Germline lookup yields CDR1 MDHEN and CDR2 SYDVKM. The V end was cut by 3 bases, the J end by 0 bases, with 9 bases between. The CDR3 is CASSFHGTSYEQYF. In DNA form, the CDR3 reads TGTGCCAGCAGTTTTCACGGGACCTCCTACGAGCAGTACTTC.

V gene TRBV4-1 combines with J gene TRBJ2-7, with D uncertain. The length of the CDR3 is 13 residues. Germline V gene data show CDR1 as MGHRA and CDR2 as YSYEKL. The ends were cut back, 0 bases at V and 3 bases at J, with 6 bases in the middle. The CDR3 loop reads CASSQDPLYEQYF. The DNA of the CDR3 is TGCGCCAGCAGCCAAGACCCTCTCTACGAGCAGTACTTC.

Here the CDR3 DNA reads TGTGCCAGCAGTGAAAGGCTAGAGGGTGGCGAGCAGTACTTC. Translating it yields CASSERLEGGEQYF. The rearrangement joins TRBV6-1 to TRBJ2-7; tentatively, D is TRBD2 (5 bases). V gave up 2 bases and J gave up 6 bases, with 14 bases separating them. Germline-derived CDR1 and CDR2 are MNHNS and SASEGT. This CDR3 is 14 amino acids long.

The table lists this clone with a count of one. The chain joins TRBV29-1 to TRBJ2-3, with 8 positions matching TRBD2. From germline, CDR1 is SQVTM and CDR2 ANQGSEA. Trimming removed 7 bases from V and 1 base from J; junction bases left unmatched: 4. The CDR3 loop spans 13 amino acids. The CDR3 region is CSAVLAGTDTQYF. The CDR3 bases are TGCAGCGCAGTACTAGCGGGCACAGATACGCAGTATTTT.

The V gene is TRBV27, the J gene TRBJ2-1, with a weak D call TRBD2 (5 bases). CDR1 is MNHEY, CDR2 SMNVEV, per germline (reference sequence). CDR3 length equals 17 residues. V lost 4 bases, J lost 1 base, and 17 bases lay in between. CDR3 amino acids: CASSSPGDPRSYNEQFF. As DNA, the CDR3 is TGTGCCAGCAGTTCTCCCGGGGATCCGAGGTCCTACAATGAGCAGTTCTTC.

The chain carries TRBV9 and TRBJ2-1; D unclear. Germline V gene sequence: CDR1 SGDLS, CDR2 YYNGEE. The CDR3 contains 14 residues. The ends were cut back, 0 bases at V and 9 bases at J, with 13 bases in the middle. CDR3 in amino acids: CASSVGIPPSEQFF. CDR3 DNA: TGTGCCAGCAGCGTAGGTATTCCTCCCTCTGAGCAGTTCTTC.

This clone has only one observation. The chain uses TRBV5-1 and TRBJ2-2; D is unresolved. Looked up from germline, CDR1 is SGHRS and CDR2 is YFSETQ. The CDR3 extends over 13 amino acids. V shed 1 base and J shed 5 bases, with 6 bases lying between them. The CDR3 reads CASSLQDTGELFF. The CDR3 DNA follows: TGCGCCAGCAGCTTGCAGGATACCGGGGAGCTGTTTTTT.

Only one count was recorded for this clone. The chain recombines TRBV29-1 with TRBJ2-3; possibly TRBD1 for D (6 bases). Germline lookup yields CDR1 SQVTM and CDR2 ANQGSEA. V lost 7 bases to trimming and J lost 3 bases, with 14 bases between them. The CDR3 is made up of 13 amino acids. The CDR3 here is CSGGNQGTDTQYF. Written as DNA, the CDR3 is TGCAGCGGGGGAAATCAGGGGACAGATACGCAGTATTTT.